Presented here are 22 T cell receptor beta chains from one specimen sequenced in a study of T cells in Graves' hyperthyroidism and ophthalmopathy. Researchers amplified the TCR beta CDR3 regions from RNA transcripts. Primed by the HTBI set, a first-round RT-PCR was run on the TCR CDR3. TCRdb passed the multiplex PCR reads through MiXCR, listing each CDR3 protein once. The sample has roughly 560,000 distinct CDR3 sequences; over 12% are singletons. Sequences were obtained from blood. Receptor source: a woman aged 35 to 49 with Graves' ophthalmopathy.

In this sample, this clonotype turned up many times. V gene TRBV2 combines with J gene TRBJ2-7; D is unresolved. Trimming left V 6 bases short and J 3 bases short, with 9 bases between. The CDR3 totals 12 residues. The germline CDR1 and CDR2 sequences are SNHLY and FYNNEI. CDR3 sequence reads: CASRGRNYEQYF. The CDR3 DNA reads as TGTGCCAGCAGGGGTCGGAACTACGAGCAGTACTTC.

This clonotype was counted ten times or more. The V gene is TRBV6-2 or TRBV6-3, the J gene TRBJ1-1, with D perhaps matching TRBD1 (5 bases). The CDR3 runs to 17 residues. CDR1 and CDR2 from the germline V gene are MNHEY and SVGEGT. V lost 2 bases and J lost 1, with 17 bases in between. This CDR3 is CASSYPTGLAGNTEAFF. CDR3 in DNA: TGTGCCAGCAGTTACCCCACAGGTCTTGCGGGGAACACTGAAGCTTTCTTT.

This clonotype occurred many times. The chain carries TRBV7-2 and TRBJ2-7; D may correspond to TRBD1 or TRBD2 (5 bases each). The CDR3 is made up of 14 amino acids. V shed 6 bases and J shed 4 bases, with 16 bases lying between them. CDR1 and CDR2 (germline): SGHTA, FQGNSA. In DNA form, the CDR3 reads TGTGCCAGCAGTCTCGCAGGGAGTAGGTACGAGCAGTACTTC. It translates to CASSLAGSRYEQYF.

In this sample, this clonotype turned up many times. This sequence joins TRBV28 and TRBJ1-1; D unclear. The CDR3 runs 12 residues. Trimming shortened V by 2 bases and J by 5 bases, and 6 bases separated the two germline ends. The germline V gene encodes CDR1 MDHEN and CDR2 SYDVKM. CDR3 coding DNA: TGTGCCAGCAGTTTACAGGAGACTGAAGCTTTCTTT. Translation gives CASSLQETEAFF.

This clonotype was found a few times. The chain employs TRBV6-5 and TRBJ1-4; tentative D call: TRBD1 (6 bases). Germline V gene sequence: CDR1 MNHEY, CDR2 SVGAGI. This CDR3 region has 14 residues. V was cut by 4 bases and J by 4 bases, with 10 bases left in between. CDR3 region: CASSSWTVNEKLFF. CDR3 bases: TGTGCCAGCAGTTCTTGGACAGTTAATGAAAAACTGTTTTTT.

In this sample, this clonotype turned up many times. The CDR3 loop reads CASSEAGHERETQYF. The CDR3 DNA follows: TGTGCCAGCAGTGAAGCAGGTCACGAAAGAGAGACCCAGTACTTC. The gene calls are TRBV2 and TRBJ2-5; D is ambiguous. In germline, CDR1 is SNHLY, CDR2 FYNNEI. V was shortened by 0 bases and J by 4 bases, with 12 bases between the two germline ends. This CDR3 is built from 15 residues.

This clonotype was counted ten times or more. The V gene is TRBV6-1, the J gene TRBJ2-7; D not certain. Trimming left V 2 bases short and J 5 bases short, with 13 bases between. The germline V gene encodes CDR1 MNHNS and CDR2 SASEGT. This CDR3 is 14 amino acids long. The CDR3 sequence is CASSEWGLRHEQYF. CDR3 nucleotide sequence: TGTGCCAGCAGTGAATGGGGATTGCGCCACGAGCAGTACTTC.

The V and J genes are TRBV11-2 and TRBJ2-7, with 7 bases identical to TRBD2. J was trimmed by 4 bases and V by 0 bases; bases with no gene match: 6. The CDR3 is 15 residues long. Per the germline V gene, CDR1 is SGHAT and CDR2 is FQNNGV. The CDR3 reads CASSLDAGEGYEQYF. CDR3 in DNA: TGTGCCAGCAGCTTAGATGCGGGAGAGGGATACGAGCAGTACTTC. The entire variable domain, with the rest obtained from reference TRBV11-2 and TRBJ2-7, is as follows: EAGVAQSPRYKIIEKRQSVAFWCNPISGHATLYWYQQILGQGPKLLIQFQNNGVVDDSQLPKDRFSAERLKGVDSTLKIQPAKLEDSAVYLCASSLDAGEGYEQYFGPGTRLTVT.

This clonotype turned up a few times. V and J are TRBV27 and TRBJ2-7; 10 bases agree with TRBD2. The CDR3 runs to 16 residues. The germline gives CDR1 MNHEY, CDR2 SMNVEV (reference sequence). Trimming cost V 5 bases and J 7 bases; bases outside gene matches: 14. Here the CDR3 reads CASSPLSGRASGEQYF. As DNA, the CDR3 is TGTGCCAGCAGTCCTCTAAGCGGGAGGGCCTCGGGTGAGCAGTACTTC.

This clonotype has ten or more counts. The chain has TRBV27 and TRBJ2-2; 11 bases map to TRBD2. CDR1 MNHEY and CDR2 SMNVEV come from the germline V gene (reference sequence). The CDR3 spans 18 residues. V lost 5 bases to trimming and J lost 3 bases; unmatched junction nucleotides: 11. The CDR3 reads CASSVQSTSGTYTGELFF. The DNA of the CDR3 is TGTGCCAGCAGTGTACAGTCGACTAGCGGGACCTACACCGGGGAGCTGTTTTTT.

This clonotype was found many times. This chain uses TRBV12-3 or TRBV12-4 with TRBJ2-2; D may correspond to TRBD1 or TRBD2 (5 bases each). CDR3 size: 15 residues. V was trimmed by 2 bases and J by 1 base, leaving 8 bases between them. DNA of the CDR3: TGTGCCAGCAGTTTAATGGGGGAGAACACCGGGGAGCTGTTTTTT. The encoded protein is CASSLMGENTGELFF.

The chain uses TRBV19 and TRBJ1-1; possible D gene TRBD1, 5 bases. V lost 5 bases, J lost 3 bases, and 13 bases lay in between. The CDR3 sequence is 14 residues long. The germline V gene has CDR1 LNHDA and CDR2 SQIVND (reference sequence). Here the CDR3 reads CASSRQTRDTEAFF. The CDR3, as DNA: TGTGCCAGTAGTCGACAGACCAGGGACACTGAAGCTTTCTTT.

This clonotype was seen repeatedly, ten times or more. The V gene is TRBV5-1, the J gene TRBJ1-1; D possibly corresponds to TRBD1 (5 bases). The CDR3 totals 14 residues. Germline lookup yields CDR1 SGHRS and CDR2 YFSETQ. Between the trimmed V and J ends, which lost 0 bases and 5 bases, there was a span of 11 bases. This CDR3 reads CASSLGSTATEAFF. CDR3 DNA sequence: TGCGCCAGCAGCTTGGGGTCGACAGCGACTGAAGCTTTCTTT.

In its sample, this clonotype was seen many times. The V gene is TRBV12-3 or TRBV12-4, the J gene TRBJ2-2; maybe TRBD1 (6 bases). The CDR3 is 16 residues long. Trimming took 10 bases from V and 3 from J, leaving 21 bases between them. The CDR3 DNA follows: TGTGCCATGGGACATCTAACCAGGACTGACACCGGGGAGCTGTTTTTT. This encodes CAMGHLTRTDTGELFF.

This clonotype was detected a few times. This may be a read error, as it is one base from a much larger clone. The rearrangement links TRBV29-1 to TRBJ1-1; 8 bases agree with TRBD1. This CDR3 is 14 amino acids long. In germline, CDR1 is SQVTM, CDR2 ANQGSEA. The CDR3 loop is CSFEQRTGRTEAFF. In DNA, the CDR3 is TGCAGCTTTGAACAAAGGACAGGGCGGACTGAAGCTTTCTTT.

This clonotype was detected ten times or more. The chain recombines TRBV12-5 with TRBJ1-2; TRBD1 is a possible D gene (5 bases). This CDR3 has 13 amino acids. Germline CDR1 and CDR2: LGHNT and FRNRAP. Trimming removed 5 bases from V and 1 base from J, with 8 bases in between. CDR3 bases: TGTGCTAGTGGTACCGACAGTAACTATGGCTACACCTTC. Protein sequence: CASGTDSNYGYTF. Full variable domain (outside the CDR3, taken from reference TRBV12-5 and TRBJ1-2): DARVTQTPRHKVTEMGQEVTMRCQPILGHNTVFWYRQTMMQGLELLAYFRNRAPLDDSGMPKDRFSAEMPDATLATLKIQPSEPRDSAVYFCASGTDSNYGYTFGSGTRLTVV.

This chain links TRBV6-5 with TRBJ1-2, with TRBD1 as a possible D gene (5 bases). The CDR3 is made up of 15 amino acids. Germline CDR1 MNHEY, CDR2 SVGAGI. V lost 7 bases, J lost 4 bases, and 19 bases lay in between. CDR3 sequence (DNA): TGTGCCAGCATTTCCAGGGACCAGTCTTCCTATGGCTACACCTTC. Protein product: CASISRDQSSYGYTF.

This clonotype was picked up many times. The V gene is TRBV14, the J gene TRBJ2-7, with D possibly matching TRBD1 (6 bases). Trimming shortened V by 2 bases and J by 3 bases, and 11 bases separated the two germline ends. The CDR3 spans 14 residues. In germline, CDR1 is SGHDN, CDR2 FVKESK. The CDR3 here is CASSQLSGVYEQYF. CDR3 nucleotide sequence: TGTGCCAGCAGCCAATTGTCAGGGGTCTACGAGCAGTACTTC.

In this sample, this clonotype turned up many times. The chain recombines TRBV27 with TRBJ1-1; 10 bases agree with TRBD1. Germline values: CDR1 MNHEY, CDR2 SMNVEV (reference sequence). This CDR3 region has 14 residues. V shed 5 bases, J shed 7 bases, and the junction held 7 bases outside the gene matches. This chain's CDR3 is CASSGTGAGGEAFF. The CDR3 coding sequence is TGTGCCAGCAGTGGGACAGGGGCTGGCGGTGAAGCTTTCTTT.

The gene calls are TRBV4-1 and TRBJ2-2; 10 positions agree with TRBD1. CDR1 and CDR2 (germline): MGHRA, YSYEKL. Losses at the gene ends were 4 bases for V and 5 bases for J; bases not matched to a gene: 10. The CDR3 is 17 residues long. In DNA form, the CDR3 reads TGCGCCAGCAGCCCACCAGGCTCGGGACAGGGGACCGGGGAGCTGTTTTTT. Its protein is CASSPPGSGQGTGELFF.

This clonotype came up many times. The rearrangement uses TRBV11-2 and TRBJ2-5; TRBD2 matches 7 bases. This CDR3 has 16 amino acids. Germline CDR1 is SGHAT and CDR2 is FQNNGV. V was pared by 8 bases and J by 2 bases, with 14 bases of the junction left unmatched. CDR3 protein: CASVERAGVGQETQYF. The CDR3 region has the DNA TGTGCCAGCGTGGAGAGGGCGGGAGTGGGGCAAGAGACCCAGTACTTC. The full variable domain, its missing parts supplied by reference TRBV11-2 and TRBJ2-5, is EAGVAQSPRYKIIEKRQSVAFWCNPISGHATLYWYQQILGQGPKLLIQFQNNGVVDDSQLPKDRFSAERLKGVDSTLKIQPAKLEDSAVYLCASVERAGVGQETQYFGPGTRLLVL.

Ten or more counts support this clonotype. This chain uses TRBV10-3 with TRBJ2-5, with D perhaps TRBD2 (5 bases). V was clipped by 10 bases and J by 1 base, with 19 bases between them. Germline V gene lookup returns CDR1 ENHRY and CDR2 SYGVKD. This CDR3 comprises 15 residues. Here the CDR3 DNA reads TGTGCCACCGGTAACGCACGGGGTTTCCAAGAGACCCAGTACTTC. It translates to CATGNARGFQETQYF.